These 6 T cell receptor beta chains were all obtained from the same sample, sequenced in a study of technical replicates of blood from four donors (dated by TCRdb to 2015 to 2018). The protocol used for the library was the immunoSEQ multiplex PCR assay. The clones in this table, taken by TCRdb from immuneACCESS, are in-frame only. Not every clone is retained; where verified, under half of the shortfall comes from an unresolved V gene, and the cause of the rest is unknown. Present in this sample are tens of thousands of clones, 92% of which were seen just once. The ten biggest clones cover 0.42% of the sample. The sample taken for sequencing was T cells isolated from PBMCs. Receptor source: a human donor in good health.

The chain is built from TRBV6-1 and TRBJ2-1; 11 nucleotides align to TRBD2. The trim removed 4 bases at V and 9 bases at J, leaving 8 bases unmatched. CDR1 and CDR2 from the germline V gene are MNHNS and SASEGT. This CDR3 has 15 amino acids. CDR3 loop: CASSALTSGSGEQFF. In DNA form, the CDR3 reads TGTGCCAGCAGTGCCTTAACTAGCGGGAGTGGTGAGCAGTTCTTC.

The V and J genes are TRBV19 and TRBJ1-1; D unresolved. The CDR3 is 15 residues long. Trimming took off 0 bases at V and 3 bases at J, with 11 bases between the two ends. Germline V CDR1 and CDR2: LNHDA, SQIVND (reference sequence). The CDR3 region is CASSIEEGVYTEAFF. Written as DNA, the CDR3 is TGTGCCAGTAGTATAGAAGAAGGAGTTTACACTGAAGCTTTCTTT.

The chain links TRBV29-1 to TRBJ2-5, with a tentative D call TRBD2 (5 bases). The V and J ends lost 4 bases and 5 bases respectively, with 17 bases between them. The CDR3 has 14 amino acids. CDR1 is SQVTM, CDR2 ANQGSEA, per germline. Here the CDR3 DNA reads TGCAGCGTTGTATCAGCGGTTCTTCGGGAGACCCAGTACTTC. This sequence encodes CSVVSAVLRETQYF.

In DNA form, the CDR3 reads TGCGCCAGCAGCCAAGGGGCCTGGTCCGGCTTCACTGAAGCTTTCTTT. As protein: CASSQGAWSGFTEAFF. This rearrangement joins TRBV4-3 to TRBJ1-1; the D is unclear. Trimming removed 1 base at V and 4 bases at J, with 16 bases between. Germline V CDR1 and CDR2: LGHNA, YSLEER. The CDR3 is 16 residues long.

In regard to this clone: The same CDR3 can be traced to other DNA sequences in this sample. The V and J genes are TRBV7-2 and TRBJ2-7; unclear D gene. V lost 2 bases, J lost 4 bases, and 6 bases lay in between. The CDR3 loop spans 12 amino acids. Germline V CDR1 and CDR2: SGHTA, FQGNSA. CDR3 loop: CASSLSGYEQYF. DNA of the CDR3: TGTGCCAGCAGCTTATCAGGTTACGAGCAGTACTTC.

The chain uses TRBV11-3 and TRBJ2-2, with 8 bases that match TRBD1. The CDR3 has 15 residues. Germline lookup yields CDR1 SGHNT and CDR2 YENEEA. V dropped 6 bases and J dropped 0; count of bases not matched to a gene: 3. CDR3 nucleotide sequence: TGTGCCAGCAGTTACAGGGGGTCGAACACCGGGGAGCTGTTTTTT. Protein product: CASSYRGSNTGELFF.